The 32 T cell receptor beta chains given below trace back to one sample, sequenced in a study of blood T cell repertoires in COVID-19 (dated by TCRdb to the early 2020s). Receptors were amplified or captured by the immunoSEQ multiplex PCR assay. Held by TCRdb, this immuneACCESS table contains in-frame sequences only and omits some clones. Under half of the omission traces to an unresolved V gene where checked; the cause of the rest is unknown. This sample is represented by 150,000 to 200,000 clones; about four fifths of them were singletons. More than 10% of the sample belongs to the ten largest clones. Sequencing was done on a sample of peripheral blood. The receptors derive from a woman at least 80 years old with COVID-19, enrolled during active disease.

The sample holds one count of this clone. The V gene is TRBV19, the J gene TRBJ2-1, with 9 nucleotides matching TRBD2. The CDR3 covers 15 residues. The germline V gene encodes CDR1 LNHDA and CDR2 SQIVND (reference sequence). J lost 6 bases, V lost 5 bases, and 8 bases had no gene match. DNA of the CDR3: TGTGCCAGTAGTTTGATTAGCGGGAGTAGCAATGAGCAGTTCTTC. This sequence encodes CASSLISGSSNEQFF.

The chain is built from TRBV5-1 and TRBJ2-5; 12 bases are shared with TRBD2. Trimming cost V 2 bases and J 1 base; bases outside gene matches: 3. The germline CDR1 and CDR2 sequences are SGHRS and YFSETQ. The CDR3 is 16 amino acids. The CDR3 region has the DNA TGCGCCAGCAGCTTACTAGCGGGAGGTCCCCAAGAGACCCAGTACTTC. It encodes CASSLLAGGPQETQYF. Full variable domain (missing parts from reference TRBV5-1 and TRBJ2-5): KAGVTQTPRYLIKTRGQQVTLSCSPISGHRSVSWYQQTPGQGLQFLFEYFSETQRNKGNFPGRFSGRQFSNSRSEMNVSTLELGDSALYLCASSLLAGGPQETQYFGPGTRLLVL.

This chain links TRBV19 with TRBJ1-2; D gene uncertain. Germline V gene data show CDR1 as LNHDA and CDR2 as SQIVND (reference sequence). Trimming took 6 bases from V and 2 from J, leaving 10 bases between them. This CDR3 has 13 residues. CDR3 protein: CASRAGSNYGYTF. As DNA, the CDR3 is TGTGCCAGTAGGGCCGGGTCGAACTATGGCTACACCTTC. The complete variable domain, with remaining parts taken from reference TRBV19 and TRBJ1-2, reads DGGITQSPKYLFRKEGQNVTLSCEQNLNHDAMYWYRQDPGQGLRLIYYSQIVNDFQKGDIAEGYSVSREKKESFPLTVTSAQKNPTAFYLCASRAGSNYGYTFGSGTRLTVV.

The CDR3 reads CASSQVKAAGAFF. The CDR3 DNA sequence: TGTGCCAGCAGCCAAGTTAAAGCGGCAGGAGCTTTCTTT. The chain recombines TRBV3-1 (or the pseudogene TRBV3-2) with TRBJ1-1, with D unclear. Germline V CDR1 and CDR2: LGHDT, YNNKEL (reference sequence). The V gene lost 1 base and the J gene lost 10 bases, with 13 bases spanning the gap. This CDR3 comprises 13 residues.

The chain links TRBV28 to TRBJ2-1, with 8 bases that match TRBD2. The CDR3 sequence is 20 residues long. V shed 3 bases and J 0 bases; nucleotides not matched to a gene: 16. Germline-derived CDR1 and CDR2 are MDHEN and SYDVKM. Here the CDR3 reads CASSFPSGHLTPSSYNEQFF. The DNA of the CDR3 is TGTGCCAGCAGTTTCCCTAGCGGGCACCTCACGCCTAGCTCCTACAATGAGCAGTTCTTC.

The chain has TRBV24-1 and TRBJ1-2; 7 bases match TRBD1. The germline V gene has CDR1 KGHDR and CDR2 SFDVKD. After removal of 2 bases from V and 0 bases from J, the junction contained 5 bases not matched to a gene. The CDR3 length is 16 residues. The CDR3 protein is CATSDSGTAANYGYTF. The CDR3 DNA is TGTGCCACCAGTGATTCCGGGACAGCGGCTAACTATGGCTACACCTTC.

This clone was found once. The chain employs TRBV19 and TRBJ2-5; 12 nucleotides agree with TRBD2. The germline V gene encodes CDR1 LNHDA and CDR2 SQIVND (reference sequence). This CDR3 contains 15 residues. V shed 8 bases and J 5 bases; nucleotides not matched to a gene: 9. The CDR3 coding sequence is TGTGCCAGTCGCCGACTAGCGGGAGAAGGGGAGACCCAGTACTTC. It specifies CASRRLAGEGETQYF.

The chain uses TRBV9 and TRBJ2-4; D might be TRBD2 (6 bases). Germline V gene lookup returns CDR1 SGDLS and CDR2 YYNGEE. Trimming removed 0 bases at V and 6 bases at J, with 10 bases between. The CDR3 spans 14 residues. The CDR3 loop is CASSVAGGSNIQYF. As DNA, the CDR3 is TGTGCCAGCAGCGTAGCTGGGGGGTCAAACATTCAGTACTTC.

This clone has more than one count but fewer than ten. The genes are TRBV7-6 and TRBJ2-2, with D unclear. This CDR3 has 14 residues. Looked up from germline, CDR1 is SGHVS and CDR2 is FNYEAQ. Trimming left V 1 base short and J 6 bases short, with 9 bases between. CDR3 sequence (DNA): TGTGCCAGCAGCTTAGGCGTTTCGGCCGGGGAGCTGTTTTTT. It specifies CASSLGVSAGELFF.

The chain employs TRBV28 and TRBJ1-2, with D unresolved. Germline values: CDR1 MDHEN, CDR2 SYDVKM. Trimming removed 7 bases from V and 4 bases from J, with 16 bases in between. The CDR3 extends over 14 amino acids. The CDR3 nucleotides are TGTGCCAGCACCCACGTTCGGTTTTCCTATGGCTACACCTTC. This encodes CASTHVRFSYGYTF.

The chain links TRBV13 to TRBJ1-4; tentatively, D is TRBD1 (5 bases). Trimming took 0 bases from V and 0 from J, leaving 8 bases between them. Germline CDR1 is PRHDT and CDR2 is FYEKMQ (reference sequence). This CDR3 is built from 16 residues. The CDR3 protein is CASSLGRVATNEKLFF. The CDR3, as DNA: TGTGCCAGCAGCTTAGGCAGGGTGGCAACTAATGAAAAACTGTTTTTT. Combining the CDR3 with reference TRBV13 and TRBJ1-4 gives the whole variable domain AAGVIQSPRHLIKEKRETATLKCYPIPRHDTVYWYQQGPGQDPQFLISFYEKMQSDKGSIPDRFSAQQFSDYHSELNMSSLELGDSALYFCASSLGRVATNEKLFFGSGTQLSVL.

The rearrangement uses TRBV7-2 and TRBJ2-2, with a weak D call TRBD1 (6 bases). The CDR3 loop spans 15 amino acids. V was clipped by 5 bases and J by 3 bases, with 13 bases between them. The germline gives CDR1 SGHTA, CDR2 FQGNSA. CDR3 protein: CASSLRGTHTGELFF. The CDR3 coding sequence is TGTGCCAGCAGCCTCAGGGGAACTCACACCGGGGAGCTGTTTTTT.

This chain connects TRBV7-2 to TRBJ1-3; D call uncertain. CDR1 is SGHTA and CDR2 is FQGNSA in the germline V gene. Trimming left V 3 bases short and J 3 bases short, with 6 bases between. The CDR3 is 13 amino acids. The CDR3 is CASSFGLGNTIYF. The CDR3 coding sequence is TGTGCCAGCAGCTTCGGACTTGGAAACACCATATATTTT.

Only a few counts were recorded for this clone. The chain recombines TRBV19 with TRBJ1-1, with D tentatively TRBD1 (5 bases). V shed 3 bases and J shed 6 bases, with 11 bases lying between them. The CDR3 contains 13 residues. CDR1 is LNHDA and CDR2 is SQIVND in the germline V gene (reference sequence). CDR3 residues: CASSIRSGAEAFF. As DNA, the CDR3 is TGTGCCAGTAGTATCCGCTCGGGGGCTGAAGCTTTCTTT. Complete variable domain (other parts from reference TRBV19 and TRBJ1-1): DGGITQSPKYLFRKEGQNVTLSCEQNLNHDAMYWYRQDPGQGLRLIYYSQIVNDFQKGDIAEGYSVSREKKESFPLTVTSAQKNPTAFYLCASSIRSGAEAFFGQGTRLTVV.

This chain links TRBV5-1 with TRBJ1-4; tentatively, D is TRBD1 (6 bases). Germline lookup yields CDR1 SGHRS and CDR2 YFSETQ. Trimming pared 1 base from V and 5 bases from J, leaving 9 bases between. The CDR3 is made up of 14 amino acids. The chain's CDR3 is CASSLSTGNEKLFF. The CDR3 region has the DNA TGCGCCAGCAGCTTGAGTACAGGGAATGAAAAACTGTTTTTT.

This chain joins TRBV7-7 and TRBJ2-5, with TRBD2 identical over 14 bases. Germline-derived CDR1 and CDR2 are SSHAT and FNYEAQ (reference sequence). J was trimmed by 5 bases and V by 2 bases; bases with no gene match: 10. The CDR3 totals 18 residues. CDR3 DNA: TGTGCCAGCAGCTTACAAGCTGGACTAGCGGGGGGCGGGGAGACCCAGTACTTC. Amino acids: CASSLQAGLAGGGETQYF.

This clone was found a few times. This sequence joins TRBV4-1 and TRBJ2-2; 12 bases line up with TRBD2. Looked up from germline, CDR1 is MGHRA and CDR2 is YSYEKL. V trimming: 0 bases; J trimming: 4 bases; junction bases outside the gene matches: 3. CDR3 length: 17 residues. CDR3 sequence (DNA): TGCGCCAGCAGCCAAGAGAGACTAGCGGGAGTCACCGGGGAGCTGTTTTTT. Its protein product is CASSQERLAGVTGELFF.

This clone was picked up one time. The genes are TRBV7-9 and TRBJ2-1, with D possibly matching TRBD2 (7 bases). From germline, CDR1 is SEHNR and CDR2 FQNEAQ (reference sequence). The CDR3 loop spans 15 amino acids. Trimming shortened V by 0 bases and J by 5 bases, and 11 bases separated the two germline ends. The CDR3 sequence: CASSLAGGRHNEQFF. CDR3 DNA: TGTGCCAGCAGCTTAGCGGGGGGGCGGCACAATGAGCAGTTCTTC.

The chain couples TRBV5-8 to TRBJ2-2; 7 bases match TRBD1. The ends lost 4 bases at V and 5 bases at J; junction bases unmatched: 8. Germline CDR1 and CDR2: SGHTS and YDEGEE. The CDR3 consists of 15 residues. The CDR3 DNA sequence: TGTGCCAGCAGCCCGGCGCCAGGGGGAACCGGGGAGCTGTTTTTT. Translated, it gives CASSPAPGGTGELFF.

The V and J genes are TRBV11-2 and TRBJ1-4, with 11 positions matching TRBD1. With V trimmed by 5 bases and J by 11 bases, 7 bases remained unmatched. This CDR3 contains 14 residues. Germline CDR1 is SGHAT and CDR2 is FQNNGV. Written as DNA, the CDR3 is TGTGCCAGCAGCCCGGGACAGGGGGTAGGGAAACTGTTTTTT. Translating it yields CASSPGQGVGKLFF. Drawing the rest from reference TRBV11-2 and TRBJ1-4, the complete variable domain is EAGVAQSPRYKIIEKRQSVAFWCNPISGHATLYWYQQILGQGPKLLIQFQNNGVVDDSQLPKDRFSAERLKGVDSTLKIQPAKLEDSAVYLCASSPGQGVGKLFFGSGTQLSVL.

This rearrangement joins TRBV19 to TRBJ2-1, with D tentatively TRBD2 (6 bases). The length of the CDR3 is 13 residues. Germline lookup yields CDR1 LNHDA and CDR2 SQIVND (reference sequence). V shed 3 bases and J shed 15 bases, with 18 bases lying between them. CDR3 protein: CASSISPDQEGFF. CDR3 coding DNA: TGTGCCAGTAGTATTTCTCCAGACCAGGAGGGGTTCTTC.

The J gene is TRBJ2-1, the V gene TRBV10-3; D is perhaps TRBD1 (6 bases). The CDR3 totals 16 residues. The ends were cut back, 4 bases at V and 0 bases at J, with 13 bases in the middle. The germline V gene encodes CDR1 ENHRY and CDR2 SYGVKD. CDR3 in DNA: TGTGCCATCAGTGGGGGGACACAAAGCTCCTACAATGAGCAGTTCTTC. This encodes CAISGGTQSSYNEQFF.

The CDR3 region has the DNA TGCGCCAGCAGCTTGAGTGGGGCGGCTAGCGGGAGTAGCTACGAGCAGTACTTC. Translating gives CASSLSGAASGSSYEQYF. The chain is built from TRBV5-1 and TRBJ2-7; 10 bases map to TRBD2. V gave up 1 base and J gave up 3 bases; unmatched junction bases: 13. CDR3 length: 18 amino acids. Germline CDR1 is SGHRS and CDR2 is YFSETQ. The whole variable domain, filled in from reference TRBV5-1 and TRBJ2-7, reads KAGVTQTPRYLIKTRGQQVTLSCSPISGHRSVSWYQQTPGQGLQFLFEYFSETQRNKGNFPGRFSGRQFSNSRSEMNVSTLELGDSALYLCASSLSGAASGSSYEQYFGPGTRLTVT.

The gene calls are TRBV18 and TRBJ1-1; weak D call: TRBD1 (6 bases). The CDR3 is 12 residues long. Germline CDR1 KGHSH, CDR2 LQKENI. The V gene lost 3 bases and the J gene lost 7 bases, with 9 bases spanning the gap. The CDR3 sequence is CASSPSGDEAFF. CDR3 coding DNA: TGTGCCAGCTCACCCTCAGGGGATGAAGCTTTCTTT.

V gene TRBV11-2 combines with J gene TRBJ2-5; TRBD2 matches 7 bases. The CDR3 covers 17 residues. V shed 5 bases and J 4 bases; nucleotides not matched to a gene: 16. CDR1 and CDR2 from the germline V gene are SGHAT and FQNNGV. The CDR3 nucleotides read TGTGCCAGCAGCCGCACCGGGGGGAGTGTATTGCGAGAGACCCAGTACTTC. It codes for CASSRTGGSVLRETQYF. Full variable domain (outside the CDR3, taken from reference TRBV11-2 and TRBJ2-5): EAGVAQSPRYKIIEKRQSVAFWCNPISGHATLYWYQQILGQGPKLLIQFQNNGVVDDSQLPKDRFSAERLKGVDSTLKIQPAKLEDSAVYLCASSRTGGSVLRETQYFGPGTRLLVL.

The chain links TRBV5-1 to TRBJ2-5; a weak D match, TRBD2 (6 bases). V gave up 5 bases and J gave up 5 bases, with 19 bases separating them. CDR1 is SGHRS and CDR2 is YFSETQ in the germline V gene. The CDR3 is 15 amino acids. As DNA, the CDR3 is TGCGCCAGCAGTCAGACTGGGGGAGGCTGGGAGACCCAGTACTTC. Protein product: CASSQTGGGWETQYF.

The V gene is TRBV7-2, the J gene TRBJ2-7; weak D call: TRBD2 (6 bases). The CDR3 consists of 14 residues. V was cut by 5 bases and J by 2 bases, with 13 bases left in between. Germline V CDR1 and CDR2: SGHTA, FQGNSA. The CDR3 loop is CASSRGSTAYEQYF. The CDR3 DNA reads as TGTGCCAGCAGCCGGGGGTCCACGGCCTACGAGCAGTACTTC.

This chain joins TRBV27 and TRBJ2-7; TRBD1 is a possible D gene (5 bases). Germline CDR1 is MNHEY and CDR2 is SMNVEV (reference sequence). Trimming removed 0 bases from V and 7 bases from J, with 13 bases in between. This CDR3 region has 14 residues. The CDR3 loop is CASSLSQGTREQYF. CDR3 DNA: TGTGCCAGCAGTTTATCCCAGGGAACGAGGGAGCAGTACTTC.

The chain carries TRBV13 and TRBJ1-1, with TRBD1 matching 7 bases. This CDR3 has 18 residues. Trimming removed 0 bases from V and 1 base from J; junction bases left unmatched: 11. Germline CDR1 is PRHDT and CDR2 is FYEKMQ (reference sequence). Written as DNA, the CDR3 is TGTGCCAGCAGCTTAGGCCCCCTTCTCAGGGGGAAGAACACTGAAGCTTTCTTT. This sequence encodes CASSLGPLLRGKNTEAFF.

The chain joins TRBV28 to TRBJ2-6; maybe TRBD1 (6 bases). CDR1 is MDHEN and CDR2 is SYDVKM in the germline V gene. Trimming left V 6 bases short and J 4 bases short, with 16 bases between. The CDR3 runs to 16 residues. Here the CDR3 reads CASRNRGGSGANVLTF. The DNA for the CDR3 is TGTGCCAGCAGAAACCGAGGGGGTTCGGGGGCCAACGTCCTGACTTTC.

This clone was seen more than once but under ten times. CDR3 coding DNA: TGTGCCAGCAGCCCCAAGTTGGCCTCCCCTTCATACGAGCAGTACTTC. Its protein product is CASSPKLASPSYEQYF. This rearrangement joins TRBV13 to TRBJ2-7, with D uncertain. Germline lookup yields CDR1 PRHDT and CDR2 FYEKMQ (reference sequence). The length of the CDR3 is 16 residues. Trimming took off 5 bases at V and 4 bases at J, with 21 bases between the two ends.

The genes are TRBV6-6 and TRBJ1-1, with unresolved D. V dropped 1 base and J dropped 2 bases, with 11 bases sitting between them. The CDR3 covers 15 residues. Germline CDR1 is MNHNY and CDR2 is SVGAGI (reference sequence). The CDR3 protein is CASSYLMAGNTEAFF. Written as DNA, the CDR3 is TGTGCCAGCAGTTACTTGATGGCGGGAAACACTGAAGCTTTCTTT.